This TCR beta chain stems from a study of T cells after yellow fever vaccination. The germline V gene encodes CDR1 MNHNY and CDR2 SVGAGI (reference sequence). V lost 4 bases and J lost 6, with 10 bases in between. CDR3 length: 13 amino acids. This clonotype was seen more than once but under ten times. TCRdb reprocessed the 5' RACE reads via MiXCR and lists one record per CDR3 protein. The sample lists approximately 450,000 distinct CDR3 sequences, around 20% occurring once. This chain joins TRBV6-6 and TRBJ2-1, with D unclear. The specimen comprised PBMCs, sampled before the yellow fever booster vaccination. The clonotype originates from a young man who received the YFV17D yellow fever vaccine. CDR3 sequence: CASSLSRLNEQFF. In nucleotides, the CDR3 is TGTGCCAGCAGTTTGTCAAGGCTCAATGAGCAGTTCTTC.